A single sample is the source of the 6 T cell receptor beta chains below, sequenced in a study of shared clonotypes between healthy human individuals. Profiling relied on immunoSEQ multiplex PCR, and the TCRdb table lists in-frame clones only, not all of them. The table lists 2 million to 2.5 million clones, approximately 93% of them singletons. Input material: naive CD4+ T cells from PBMCs. Subset given: CD45RA+ positively selected. The receptors stem from a man aged 18 to 29 in good health. Some clones in this sample may be carry-over from other donors' samples.

The chain combines TRBV4-1 with TRBJ2-7; 8 bases fit TRBD2. The germline V gene encodes CDR1 MGHRA and CDR2 YSYEKL. J gave up 3 bases and V 3 bases, and 7 bases lay outside the gene matches. The CDR3 contains 15 residues. The CDR3 loop reads CASSQSGSGIYEQYF. For the CDR3, the DNA is TGCGCCAGCAGCCAGAGCGGGAGCGGAATCTACGAGCAGTACTTC.

The V call is TRBV7-2, the J call TRBJ2-3; 8 bases are shared with TRBD2. The germline V gene encodes CDR1 SGHTA and CDR2 FQGNSA. CDR3 length equals 16 residues. V shed 5 bases, J shed 6 bases, and the junction held 13 bases outside the gene matches. For the CDR3, the DNA is TGTGCCAGCAGCCGGACCGGGACTAGTCTTTTGGATACGCAGTATTTT. Its translation is CASSRTGTSLLDTQYF.

The chain links TRBV6-4 to TRBJ2-3; 9 bases are a match to TRBD2. Per the germline V gene, CDR1 is MRHNA and CDR2 is SNTAGT. CDR3 length equals 14 residues. V dropped 6 bases and J dropped 5; count of bases not matched to a gene: 6. CDR3 region: CASSGGRVGDTQYF. In DNA form, the CDR3 reads TGTGCCAGCAGCGGCGGGAGGGTGGGAGATACGCAGTATTTT.

The rearrangement joins TRBV28 to TRBJ1-2, with D possibly TRBD1 on 5 matching bases. The V gene's germline CDR1 is MDHEN and CDR2 SYDVKM. The CDR3 has 15 amino acids. Trimming took 6 bases from V and 4 from J, leaving 18 bases between them. In DNA, the CDR3 is TGTGCCAGCAGCCGCCTCTCGGGGGGAAGCTATGGCTACACCTTC. Translated, it gives CASSRLSGGSYGYTF.

The rearrangement uses TRBV30 and TRBJ2-5; D not resolved. V gave up 0 bases and J gave up 9 bases, with 20 bases separating them. CDR3 length: 15 amino acids. Germline V gene lookup returns CDR1 GTSNPN and CDR2 SVGIG (reference sequence). CDR3 amino acids: CAWSVRTPSISAQYF. In DNA, the CDR3 is TGTGCCTGGAGTGTACGAACCCCCTCTATCTCCGCCCAGTACTTC. The complete variable domain, with remaining parts taken from reference TRBV30 and TRBJ2-5, reads SQTIHQWPATLVQPVGSPLSLECTVEGTSNPNLYWYRQAAGRGLQLLFYSVGIGQISSEVPQNLSASRPQDRQFILSSKKLLLSDSGFYLCAWSVRTPSISAQYFGPGTRLLVL.

The chain carries TRBV5-6 and TRBJ2-7; D call uncertain. V was pared by 4 bases and J by 0 bases, with 8 bases between. The CDR3 has 13 amino acids. Germline CDR1 and CDR2: SGHDT and YYEEEE. DNA for the CDR3: TGTGCCAGCAGCGGAGTCAGCTCCTACGAGCAGTACTTC. Protein sequence: CASSGVSSYEQYF.